The present TCR beta chain was sequenced within a study of quantifying T cell responses using KT2 cells. Looking at the study overall: TCR alpha and beta constant-region primers primed reverse transcription of RNA. Study-level points and caveats: Very high KT2 spike-in numbers caused saturation in KT2 sequence detection.

There are 16 residues in the CDR3. Germline V gives CDR1 MDHEN, CDR2 SYDVKM. V lost 5 bases to trimming and J lost 0 bases; unmatched junction nucleotides: 10. Comment on this clonotype: Its antigen is as yet unknown.

The sample is PBMC spiked with counted cells of clone KT2. KT2 cells were mixed with fixed PBMC numbers at varying ratios. A single-stranded UMI oligo with SP2 sequence was ligated to cDNA 3' ends. The first PCR ran approximately 4 cycles with an equimolar RC1.1 and RC1.2 beta primer mix. A single record per CDR3 protein comes from TCRdb applying MiXCR to the UMI-ligation and nested PCR reads. The table records tens of thousands of distinct CDR3 sequences, 11% of them present only once. The rearrangement joins TRBV28 to TRBJ2-7; TRBD2 aligns across 7 bases. Material for sequencing was PBMCs spiked with cells of the T cell clone KT2. The sequence was obtained from a human donor. The CDR3 protein is CASSIGGGGLSYEQYF. As DNA, the CDR3 is TGTGCCAGCAGTATAGGTGGCGGGGGACTCTCCTACGAGCAGTACTTC.